A single T cell receptor (beta chain) is shown here with its context. The method was immunoSEQ multiplex PCR; TCRdb's version includes in-frame clones alone and lacks a portion of them. In the table there are 100,000 or so clones, approximately 89% of which are singletons. This entry comes from a study of blood T cell repertoires in COVID-19. V dropped 0 bases and J dropped 0; count of bases not matched to a gene: 3. CDR1 is SGHRS and CDR2 is YFSETQ in the germline V gene. This CDR3 comprises 16 residues. Sequencing was carried out using peripheral blood. This sequence originates from a man in his fifties or sixties with acute or convalescent COVID-19. The V and J genes are TRBV5-1 and TRBJ1-3; TRBD1 aligns across 7 bases. CDR3 DNA sequence: TGCGCCAGCAGCTTGGGCGACAGGGACTCTGGAAACACCATATATTTT. This encodes CASSLGDRDSGNTIYF.